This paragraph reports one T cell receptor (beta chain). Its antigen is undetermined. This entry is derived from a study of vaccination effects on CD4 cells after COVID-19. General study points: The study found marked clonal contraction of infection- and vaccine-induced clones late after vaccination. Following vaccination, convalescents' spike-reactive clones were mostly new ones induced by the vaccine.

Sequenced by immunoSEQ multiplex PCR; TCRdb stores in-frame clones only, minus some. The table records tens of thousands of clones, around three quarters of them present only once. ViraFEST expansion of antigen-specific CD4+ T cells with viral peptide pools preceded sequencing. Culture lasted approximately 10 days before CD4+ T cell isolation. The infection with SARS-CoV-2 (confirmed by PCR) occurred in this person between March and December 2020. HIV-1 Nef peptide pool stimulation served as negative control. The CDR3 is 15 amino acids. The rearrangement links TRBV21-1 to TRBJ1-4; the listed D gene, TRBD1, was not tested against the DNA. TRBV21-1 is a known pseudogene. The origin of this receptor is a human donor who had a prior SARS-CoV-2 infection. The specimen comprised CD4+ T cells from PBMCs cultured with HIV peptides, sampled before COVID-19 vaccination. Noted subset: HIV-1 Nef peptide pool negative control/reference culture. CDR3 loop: CASSSGQGRGEKLFF. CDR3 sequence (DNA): TGTGCCAGCAGCAGCGGACAGGGCCGGGGTGAAAAACTGTTTTTT.